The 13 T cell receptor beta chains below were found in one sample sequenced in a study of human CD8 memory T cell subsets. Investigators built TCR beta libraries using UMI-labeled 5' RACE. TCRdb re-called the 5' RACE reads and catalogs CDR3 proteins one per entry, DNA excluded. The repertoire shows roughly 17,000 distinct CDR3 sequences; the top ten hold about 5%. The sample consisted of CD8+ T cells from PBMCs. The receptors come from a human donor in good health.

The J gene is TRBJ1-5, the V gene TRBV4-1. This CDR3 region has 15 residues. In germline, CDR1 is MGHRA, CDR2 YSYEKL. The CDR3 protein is CASSQETGSNQPQHF.

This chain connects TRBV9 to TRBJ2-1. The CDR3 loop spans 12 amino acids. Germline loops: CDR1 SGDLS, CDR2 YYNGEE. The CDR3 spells CASSVVGVEQFF.

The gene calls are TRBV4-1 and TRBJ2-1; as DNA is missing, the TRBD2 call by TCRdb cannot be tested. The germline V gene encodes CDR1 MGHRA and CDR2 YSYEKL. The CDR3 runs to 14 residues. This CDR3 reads CASSKWEGGNEQFF.

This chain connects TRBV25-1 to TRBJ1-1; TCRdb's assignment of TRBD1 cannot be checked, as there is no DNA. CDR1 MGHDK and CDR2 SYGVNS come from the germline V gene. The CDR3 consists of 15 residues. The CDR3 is CASSPFSTGKVEAFF.

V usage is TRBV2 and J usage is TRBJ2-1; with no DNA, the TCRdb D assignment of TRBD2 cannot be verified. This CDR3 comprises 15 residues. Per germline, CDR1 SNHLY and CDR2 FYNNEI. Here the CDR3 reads CASSAGTSLENEQFF.

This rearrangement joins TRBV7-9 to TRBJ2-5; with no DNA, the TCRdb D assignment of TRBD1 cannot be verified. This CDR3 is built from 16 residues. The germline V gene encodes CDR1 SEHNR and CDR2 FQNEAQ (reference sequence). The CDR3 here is CASSSVGQGSQETQYF.

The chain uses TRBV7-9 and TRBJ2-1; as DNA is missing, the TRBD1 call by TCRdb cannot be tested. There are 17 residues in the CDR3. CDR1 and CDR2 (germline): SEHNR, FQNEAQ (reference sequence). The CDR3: CASSPPTGSFSYNEQFF.

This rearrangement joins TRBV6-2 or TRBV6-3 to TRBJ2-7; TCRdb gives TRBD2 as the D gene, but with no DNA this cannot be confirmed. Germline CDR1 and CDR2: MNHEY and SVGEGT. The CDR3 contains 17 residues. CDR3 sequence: CASRDFDGLAGTYEQYF.

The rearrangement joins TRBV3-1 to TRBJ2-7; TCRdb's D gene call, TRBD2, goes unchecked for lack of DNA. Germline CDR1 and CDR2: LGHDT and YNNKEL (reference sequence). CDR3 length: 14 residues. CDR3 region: CASSQRGASYEQYF.

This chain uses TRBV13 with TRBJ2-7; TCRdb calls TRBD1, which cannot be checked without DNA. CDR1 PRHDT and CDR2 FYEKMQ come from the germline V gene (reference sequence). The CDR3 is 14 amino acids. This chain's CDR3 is CASSFSQATYEQYF. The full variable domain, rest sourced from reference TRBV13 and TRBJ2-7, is AAGVIQSPRHLIKEKRETATLKCYPIPRHDTVYWYQQGPGQDPQFLISFYEKMQSDKGSIPDRFSAQQFSDYHSELNMSSLELGDSALYFCASSFSQATYEQYFGPGTRLTVT.

CDR3 in amino acids: CASSDTGESNQPQHF. This chain uses TRBV5-6 with TRBJ1-5; the TRBD1 assignment by TCRdb is unverifiable without DNA. Germline lookup yields CDR1 SGHDT and CDR2 YYEEEE. The CDR3 totals 15 residues.

CDR3 in amino acids: CASSYSDIRGNTEAFF. The chain is built from TRBV6-2 or TRBV6-3 and TRBJ1-1; TCRdb selects TRBD1, and the lack of DNA leaves this call unchecked. This CDR3 is built from 16 residues. Germline assignment: CDR1 MNHEY and CDR2 SVGEGT.

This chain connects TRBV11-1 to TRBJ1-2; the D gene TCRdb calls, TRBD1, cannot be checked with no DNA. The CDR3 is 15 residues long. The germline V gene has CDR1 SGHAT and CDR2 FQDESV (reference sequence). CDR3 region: CASSSIEGQKHGYTF. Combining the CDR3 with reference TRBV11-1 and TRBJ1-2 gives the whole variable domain EAEVAQSPRYKITEKSQAVAFWCDPISGHATLYWYRQILGQGPELLVQFQDESVVDDSQLPKDRFSAERLKGVDSTLKIQPAELGDSAMYLCASSSIEGQKHGYTFGSGTRLTVV.